The present T cell receptor beta chain was sequenced within a study of beta chain features in type 1 diabetes. On the study more broadly: Across all samples, approximately 110,000,000 sorted cells were examined. Study findings and constraints: TCRB CDR3s were moderately but significantly shorter in Type 1 diabetes patients in all four CD4+ subsets.

The study reverse transcribed the entire isolated RNA, so it sequenced expressed TCRB transcripts. The table came from immunoSEQ multiplex PCR; TCRdb's copy has only in-frame clones and leaves some out. The table has hundreds of thousands of clones, around an eighth seen once. With 3 bases clipped from V and 8 bases from J, the junction kept 3 bases outside the gene matches. CDR1 SNHLY and CDR2 FYNNEI come from the germline V gene. CDR3 length equals 13 residues. It was via CD45RO/CCR7/CD25/CD127/CD95/CD27 that CD4+ naive, central memory, regulatory and stem cell-like memory cells were sorted. Regarding this clone: What it binds is not known.

Sequencing was carried out using naive CD4+ T cells from blood. The clonotype originates from a man aged 18 to 29 with type 1 diabetes. This sequence joins TRBV2 and TRBJ2-1; 8 nucleotides align to TRBD1. The CDR3 is CASSETGVHEQFF. In DNA form, the CDR3 reads TGTGCCAGCAGTGAGACAGGGGTCCATGAGCAGTTCTTC. The whole variable domain, filled in from reference TRBV2 and TRBJ2-1, reads EPEVTQTPSHQVTQMGQEVILRCVPISNHLYFYWYRQILGQKVEFLVSFYNNEISEKSEIFDDQFSVERPDGSNFTLKIRSTKLEDSAMYFCASSETGVHEQFFGPGTRLTVL.